The source of this T cell receptor beta chain is a study of blood T cell repertoires in COVID-19. Germline V gives CDR1 SNHLY, CDR2 FYNNEI. The CDR3 sequence is 12 residues long. Trimming at V came to 8 bases and at J to 4 bases, leaving 5 bases not matched to a gene. The assay was immunoSEQ multiplex PCR, and TCRdb's table has in-frame clones only and misses some. Of about 210,000 clones in the sample, 80% to 90% were seen once. Material for sequencing was PBMCs or T cells enriched from blood (not recorded which). The receptor comes from a woman aged 40-49 years with acute COVID-19. The V and J genes are TRBV2 and TRBJ2-7, with TRBD1 identical over 7 bases. The CDR3 is CASVQGMYEQYF. In DNA, the CDR3 is TGTGCCAGCGTACAGGGGATGTACGAGCAGTACTTC. Looking up the rest from reference TRBV2 and TRBJ2-7 gives the full variable domain: EPEVTQTPSHQVTQMGQEVILRCVPISNHLYFYWYRQILGQKVEFLVSFYNNEISEKSEIFDDQFSVERPDGSNFTLKIRSTKLEDSAMYFCASVQGMYEQYFGPGTRLTVT.